The 29 T cell receptor beta chains below were found in one sample sequenced in a study of blood T cell repertoires in COVID-19. Method: immunoSEQ multiplex PCR; TCRdb's copy keeps in-frame clones and lacks some. The sample has fewer than 150,000 clones, around 82% seen once. Sequenced sample: PBMCs or T cells enriched from blood (not recorded which). The receptor set was obtained from a man aged 45 to 65 in a cohort exposed to, infected with or recovered from COVID-19 (not recorded which).

The chain has TRBV28 and TRBJ2-5, with D tentatively TRBD2 (6 bases). V dropped 4 bases and J dropped 5 bases, with 17 bases sitting between them. Germline V gene data show CDR1 as MDHEN and CDR2 as SYDVKM. The CDR3 contains 15 residues. The CDR3 bases are TGTGCCAGCAGTTCGTCGGGCGGGGCCTGGGAGACCCAGTACTTC. Translating gives CASSSSGGAWETQYF. The variable domain in full, with the rest retrieved from reference TRBV28 and TRBJ2-5, is DVKVTQSSRYLVKRTGEKVFLECVQDMDHENMFWYRQDPGLGLRLIYFSYDVKMKEKGDIPEGYSVSREKKERFSLILESASTNQTSMYLCASSSSGGAWETQYFGPGTRLLVL.

The chain combines TRBV6-5 with TRBJ2-2; no clear D gene. V gave up 2 bases and J gave up 8 bases, with 12 bases separating them. Germline lookup yields CDR1 MNHEY and CDR2 SVGAGI. The CDR3 loop spans 14 amino acids. The CDR3 sequence is CASSYTVSVGELFF. In DNA, the CDR3 is TGTGCCAGCAGTTACACAGTCTCAGTAGGGGAGCTGTTTTTT.

The table lists this clone with a few counts. The genes are TRBV18 and TRBJ1-4, with D maybe TRBD1 (6 bases). With 3 bases removed from V and 14 bases from J, the gap between germline ends came to 16 bases. This CDR3 has 13 residues. Germline lookup yields CDR1 KGHSH and CDR2 LQKENI. In DNA form, the CDR3 reads TGTGCCAGCTCACCGGACAGTTGGTCTTGGCTGTTTTTT. Its protein is CASSPDSWSWLFF.

V and J are TRBV27 and TRBJ2-1; 8 nucleotides agree with TRBD2. Germline CDR1 reads MNHEY; CDR2 reads SMNVEV (reference sequence). The J segment lost 0 bases and the V segment lost 6 bases, leaving 10 bases of the junction unmatched. The CDR3 consists of 17 residues. CDR3 sequence: CASSKAGALSSYNEQFF. The CDR3, as DNA: TGTGCCAGCAGCAAAGCGGGGGCCTTGAGCTCCTACAATGAGCAGTTCTTC.

This clone was picked up one time. V gene TRBV3-1 (or the pseudogene TRBV3-2) combines with J gene TRBJ2-1; TRBD2 agrees at 8 bases. The CDR3 loop spans 14 amino acids. V gave up 4 bases and J gave up 9 bases; unmatched junction bases: 8. The germline V gene encodes CDR1 LGHDT and CDR2 YNNKEL (reference sequence). CDR3 DNA: TGTGCCAGCAGCCCCGGGACTAGTCATGTTGAGCAGTTCTTC. This gives the protein CASSPGTSHVEQFF.

This chain joins TRBV5-6 and TRBJ2-3; D perhaps matches TRBD1 (5 bases). CDR1 SGHDT and CDR2 YYEEEE come from the germline V gene. This CDR3 has 15 amino acids. The ends were cut back, 2 bases at V and 0 bases at J, with 10 bases in the middle. CDR3 nucleotides: TGTGCCAGCAGCTTAGGGGTCCCTAGCACAGATACGCAGTATTTT. Protein product: CASSLGVPSTDTQYF.

V gene TRBV28 combines with J gene TRBJ1-3; the D is unclear. Trimming took off 7 bases at V and 5 bases at J, with 21 bases between the two ends. CDR1 is MDHEN and CDR2 is SYDVKM in the germline V gene. There are 16 residues in the CDR3. The CDR3 sequence is CASTQNLTEGRNTIYF. For the CDR3, the DNA is TGTGCCAGCACCCAAAACCTTACAGAAGGTAGAAACACCATATATTTT. The full variable domain, in which reference TRBV28 and TRBJ1-3 provide the parts outside the CDR3, is DVKVTQSSRYLVKRTGEKVFLECVQDMDHENMFWYRQDPGLGLRLIYFSYDVKMKEKGDIPEGYSVSREKKERFSLILESASTNQTSMYLCASTQNLTEGRNTIYFGEGSWLTVV.

V usage is TRBV15 and J usage is TRBJ1-4; TRBD1 aligns across 8 bases. The CDR3 totals 17 residues. V lost 5 bases, J lost 7 bases, and 15 bases stayed unmatched. Germline CDR1 reads LNHNV; CDR2 reads YYDKDF (reference sequence). The CDR3 sequence is CATSPRQGNVVGEKLFF. The CDR3 nucleotides read TGTGCCACCAGCCCTCGACAGGGGAACGTCGTAGGTGAAAAACTGTTTTTT.

The V gene is TRBV27, the J gene TRBJ1-1; D is uncertain. The germline V and J ends were trimmed by 3 bases and 5 bases, with 10 bases remaining between them. The CDR3 totals 13 residues. CDR1 MNHEY and CDR2 SMNVEV come from the germline V gene (reference sequence). CDR3: CASSFSGITEAFF. CDR3 DNA: TGTGCCAGCAGTTTCTCGGGGATAACTGAAGCTTTCTTT.

V usage is TRBV4-1 and J usage is TRBJ2-5; 14 bases align to TRBD2. The CDR3 is 18 amino acids. The germline V gene has CDR1 MGHRA and CDR2 YSYEKL. With V trimmed by 4 bases and J by 4 bases, 11 bases remained unmatched. As DNA, the CDR3 is TGCGCCAGCAGCCCAAAAAGATCCGGGACTAGCGGGAGAGAGACCCAGTACTTC. Translated: CASSPKRSGTSGRETQYF.

CDR3: CASSRRQMNTEAFF. The CDR3 nucleotides are TGTGCCAGCTCACGACGACAGATGAACACTGAAGCTTTCTTT. The chain couples TRBV18 to TRBJ1-1, with D maybe TRBD1 (5 bases). The CDR3 sequence is 14 residues long. The ends were cut back, 4 bases at V and 0 bases at J, with 9 bases in the middle. Looked up from germline, CDR1 is KGHSH and CDR2 is LQKENI.

This clone was seen a few times. The rearrangement links TRBV7-2 to TRBJ1-4; tentatively, D is TRBD1 (6 bases). Germline lookup yields CDR1 SGHTA and CDR2 FQGNSA. V dropped 7 bases and J dropped 8 bases, with 20 bases sitting between them. The CDR3 loop spans 15 amino acids. The CDR3 bases are TGTGCCAGCACCTCGGGGGGCTTTCAGGAAGAAAAACTGTTTTTT. Its protein is CASTSGGFQEEKLFF.

The chain couples TRBV5-1 to TRBJ2-5, with D possibly being TRBD1 (5 bases). The V gene's germline CDR1 is SGHRS and CDR2 YFSETQ. Trimming cost V 6 bases and J 1 base, with 16 bases left between them. This CDR3 is built from 15 residues. CDR3 loop: CASTSPWGGQETQYF. The DNA of the CDR3 is TGCGCCAGCACCTCTCCCTGGGGCGGCCAAGAGACCCAGTACTTC.

V usage is TRBV6-6 and J usage is TRBJ2-2; D ambiguous. V was pared by 6 bases and J by 0 bases, with 11 bases between. Germline lookup yields CDR1 MNHNY and CDR2 SVGAGI (reference sequence). The CDR3 contains 15 residues. CDR3 region: CASRKRIANTGELFF. The CDR3 nucleotides read TGTGCCAGCAGAAAGAGGATAGCGAACACCGGGGAGCTGTTTTTT.

The chain combines TRBV12-2 with TRBJ1-1; whether TRBD1, the table's D call, matches the DNA was not checked. TRBV12-2 has pseudogene status. This CDR3 has 16 amino acids. CDR3 residues: CASRLVYWVRGAEAFF. CDR3 nucleotide sequence: TGTGCAAGTCGCTTAGTGTATTGGGTCAGGGGTGCTGAAGCTTTCTTT.

The chain is built from TRBV7-8 and TRBJ2-4; TRBD1 matches at 7 bases. Trimming at V came to 5 bases and at J to 0 bases, leaving 13 bases not matched to a gene. Germline-derived CDR1 and CDR2 are SGHVS and FQNEAQ. This CDR3 is built from 18 residues. CDR3 nucleotides: TGTGCCAGCAGCCGTGACAGGGTCCCTCTCCTAGCCAAAAACATTCAGTACTTC. Its translation is CASSRDRVPLLAKNIQYF.

The chain's CDR3 is CSVVPWTGEDTEASEAFF. CDR3 sequence (DNA): TGCAGCGTTGTCCCCTGGACAGGGGAAGACACTGAAGCGTCTGAAGCTTTCTTT. The chain uses TRBV29-1 and TRBJ1-1; TRBD1 agrees at 9 bases. CDR3 size: 18 residues. Germline V lookup: CDR1 SQVTM, CDR2 ANQGSEA. V lost 4 bases and J lost 6; bases outside the gene matches: 21.

The V and J genes are TRBV4-3 and TRBJ1-2; D not resolved. The CDR3 spans 17 residues. Trimming pared 1 base from V and 0 bases from J, leaving 15 bases between. CDR1 and CDR2 from the germline V gene are LGHNA and YSLEER. CDR3 bases: TGCGCCAGCAGCCAAGCCGCGGGAAGTGGACCTAACTATGGCTACACCTTC. Its protein is CASSQAAGSGPNYGYTF.

The chain combines TRBV3-1 (or the pseudogene TRBV3-2) with TRBJ2-1, with TRBD2 identical over 11 bases. V was clipped by 8 bases and J by 10 bases; unmatched bases: 7. Germline CDR1 is LGHDT and CDR2 is YNNKEL (reference sequence). This CDR3 spans 13 amino acids. The CDR3 sequence: CASSGLAGGEQFF. DNA for the CDR3: TGTGCCAGCTCTGGCCTAGCGGGAGGAGAGCAGTTCTTC.

J is TRBJ1-1 and V is TRBV7-2; D might be TRBD1 (5 bases). The length of the CDR3 is 13 residues. Germline CDR1 and CDR2: SGHTA and FQGNSA. Between the trimmed V and J ends, which lost 1 base and 10 bases, there was a span of 13 bases. This CDR3 reads CASSLGVGRGAFF. The CDR3, as DNA: TGTGCCAGCAGCTTAGGGGTGGGTAGGGGAGCTTTCTTT.

V is TRBV10-3 and J is TRBJ1-2; TRBD1 aligns across 7 bases. Losses at the gene ends were 5 bases for V and 8 bases for J; bases not matched to a gene: 8. In germline, CDR1 is ENHRY, CDR2 SYGVKD. This CDR3 spans 13 amino acids. The CDR3 loop reads CAISLTGTEGYTF. In DNA, the CDR3 is TGTGCCATCAGTTTGACAGGGACGGAGGGCTACACCTTC.

The chain uses TRBV15 and TRBJ2-2; 8 nucleotides agree with TRBD1. The CDR3 totals 15 residues. After removal of 4 bases from V and 7 bases from J, the junction contained 8 bases not matched to a gene. Germline assignment: CDR1 LNHNV and CDR2 YYDKDF (reference sequence). The CDR3 nucleotides read TGTGCCACCAGCACAAGACAGGGGTATAACGGGGAGCTGTTTTTT. This sequence encodes CATSTRQGYNGELFF. Complete variable domain (other parts from reference TRBV15 and TRBJ2-2): DAMVIQNPRYQVTQFGKPVTLSCSQTLNHNVMYWYQQKSSQAPKLLFHYYDKDFNNEADTPDNFQSRRPNTSFCFLDIRSPGLGDTAMYLCATSTRQGYNGELFFGEGSRLTVL.

The chain carries TRBV15 and TRBJ2-3, with 7 bases identical to TRBD1. Germline V gives CDR1 LNHNV, CDR2 YYDKDF (reference sequence). V was pared by 0 bases and J by 3 bases, with 9 bases of the junction left unmatched. The CDR3 has 17 amino acids. This CDR3 reads CATSRDRGIQGTDTQYF. DNA of the CDR3: TGTGCCACCAGCAGAGATAGAGGAATACAGGGGACAGATACGCAGTATTTT.

The chain carries TRBV11-2 and TRBJ2-6; tentatively, D is TRBD2 (6 bases). The length of the CDR3 is 19 residues. Trimming pared 6 bases from V and 0 bases from J, leaving 21 bases between. CDR1 and CDR2 from the germline V gene are SGHAT and FQNNGV. CDR3 coding DNA: TGTGCCAGCAGATCCGCGGAGGGACTGCTCTTCTCTGGGGCCAACGTCCTGACTTTC. Its protein is CASRSAEGLLFSGANVLTF. Supplemented by reference TRBV11-2 and TRBJ2-6, the full variable domain reads EAGVAQSPRYKIIEKRQSVAFWCNPISGHATLYWYQQILGQGPKLLIQFQNNGVVDDSQLPKDRFSAERLKGVDSTLKIQPAKLEDSAVYLCASRSAEGLLFSGANVLTFGAGSRLTVL.

CDR3 residues: CASSPGTGGMYEQYF. The CDR3, as DNA: TGTGCCAGCTCACCCGGGACAGGGGGTATGTACGAGCAGTACTTC. The genes are TRBV18 and TRBJ2-7; 11 nucleotides align to TRBD1. The CDR3 loop spans 15 amino acids. The trim removed 3 bases at V and 4 bases at J, leaving 5 bases unmatched. Looked up from germline, CDR1 is KGHSH and CDR2 is LQKENI. Full variable domain (outside the CDR3, taken from reference TRBV18 and TRBJ2-7): NAGVMQNPRHLVRRRGQEARLRCSPMKGHSHVYWYRQLPEEGLKFMVYLQKENIIDESGMPKERFSAEFPKEGPSILRIQQVVRGDSAAYFCASSPGTGGMYEQYFGPGTRLTVT.

V and J are TRBV6-1 and TRBJ1-2; no reliable D call. V was clipped by 1 base and J by 3 bases, with 12 bases between them. This CDR3 spans 15 amino acids. Germline V lookup: CDR1 MNHNS, CDR2 SASEGT. The CDR3 is CASSEGPITYYGYTF. CDR3 sequence (DNA): TGTGCCAGCAGTGAAGGTCCAATAACTTACTATGGCTACACCTTC.

The chain recombines TRBV20-1 with TRBJ1-2; no clear D gene. CDR1 is DFQATT and CDR2 is SNEGSKA in the germline V gene (reference sequence). The V gene lost 8 bases and the J gene lost 6 bases, with 13 bases spanning the gap. There are 11 residues in the CDR3. CDR3 loop: CSPVQEDGYTF. The CDR3 DNA reads as TGCAGTCCAGTTCAGGAAGATGGCTACACCTTC.

The chain has TRBV4-1 and TRBJ1-2; 10 nucleotides agree with TRBD1. Unmatched junction bases numbered 8, after V lost 3 bases and J lost 1 base. CDR3 length: 17 amino acids. Germline V CDR1 and CDR2: MGHRA, YSYEKL. The CDR3 loop reads CASSQPRTGGNNYGYTF. CDR3 bases: TGCGCCAGCAGCCAGCCTCGGACAGGGGGAAATAACTATGGCTACACCTTC.

This clone is a singleton in its sample. This chain uses TRBV18 with TRBJ1-1, with 9 bases that match TRBD1. The CDR3 totals 12 residues. The V gene end was trimmed by 3 bases and the J gene end by 11 bases; junction bases not matched to a gene: 4. Germline assignment: CDR1 KGHSH and CDR2 LQKENI. CDR3 bases: TGTGCCAGCTCACCTGGACAGGGGCACGCTTTCTTT. Translated: CASSPGQGHAFF.